This T cell receptor beta chain was captured by sequencing in a study of T cells in Graves' hyperthyroidism and ophthalmopathy. Amplification of TCR beta CDR3 regions used RNA as the template. The HTBI primer set served for first-round RT-PCR of the TCR CDR3. TCRdb analysed the multiplex PCR reads with MiXCR anew, one entry per CDR3 protein. Counted here are around 450,000 distinct CDR3 sequences, approximately 15% occurring once; the ten biggest clones make up almost 8%. This clonotype was seen repeatedly, ten times or more. Newly diagnosed patients aged 18 to 65 had hyperthyroidism of under 2 months' duration. Not enrolled were patients with uncontrolled infection, other autoimmune disease, pregnancy or lactation. The receptor's source is a woman aged 18-30 years with Graves' hyperthyroidism. The specimen was blood.

CDR3 protein: CASSRRASGNTDTQYF. Here the CDR3 DNA reads TGCGCCAGCAGCCGTCGGGCTAGCGGGAACACAGATACGCAGTATTTT. The chain has TRBV5-1 and TRBJ2-3; 9 bases align to TRBD2. CDR3 size: 16 residues. The germline gives CDR1 SGHRS, CDR2 YFSETQ. J lost 2 bases, V lost 4 bases, and 8 bases had no gene match.